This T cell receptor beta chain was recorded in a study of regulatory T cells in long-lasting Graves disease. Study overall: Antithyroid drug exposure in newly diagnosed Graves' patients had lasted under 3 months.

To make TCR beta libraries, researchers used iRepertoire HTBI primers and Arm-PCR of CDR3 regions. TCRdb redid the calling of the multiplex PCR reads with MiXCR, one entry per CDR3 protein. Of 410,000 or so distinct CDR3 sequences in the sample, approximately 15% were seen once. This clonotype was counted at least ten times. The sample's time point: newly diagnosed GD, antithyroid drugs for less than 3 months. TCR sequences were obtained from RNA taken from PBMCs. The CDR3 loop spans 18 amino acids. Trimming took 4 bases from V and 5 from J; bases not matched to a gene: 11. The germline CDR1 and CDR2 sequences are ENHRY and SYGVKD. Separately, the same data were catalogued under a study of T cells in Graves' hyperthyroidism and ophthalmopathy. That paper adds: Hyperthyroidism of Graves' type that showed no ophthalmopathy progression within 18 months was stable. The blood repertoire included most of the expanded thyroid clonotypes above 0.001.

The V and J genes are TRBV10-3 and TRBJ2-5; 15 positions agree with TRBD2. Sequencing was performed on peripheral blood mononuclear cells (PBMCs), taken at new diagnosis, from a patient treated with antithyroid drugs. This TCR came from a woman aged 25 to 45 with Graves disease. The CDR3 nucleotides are TGTGCCATCAGTGTGGGACTAGCGGGAGGTGGGGCTGGCGAGACCCAGTACTTC. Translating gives CAISVGLAGGGAGETQYF.